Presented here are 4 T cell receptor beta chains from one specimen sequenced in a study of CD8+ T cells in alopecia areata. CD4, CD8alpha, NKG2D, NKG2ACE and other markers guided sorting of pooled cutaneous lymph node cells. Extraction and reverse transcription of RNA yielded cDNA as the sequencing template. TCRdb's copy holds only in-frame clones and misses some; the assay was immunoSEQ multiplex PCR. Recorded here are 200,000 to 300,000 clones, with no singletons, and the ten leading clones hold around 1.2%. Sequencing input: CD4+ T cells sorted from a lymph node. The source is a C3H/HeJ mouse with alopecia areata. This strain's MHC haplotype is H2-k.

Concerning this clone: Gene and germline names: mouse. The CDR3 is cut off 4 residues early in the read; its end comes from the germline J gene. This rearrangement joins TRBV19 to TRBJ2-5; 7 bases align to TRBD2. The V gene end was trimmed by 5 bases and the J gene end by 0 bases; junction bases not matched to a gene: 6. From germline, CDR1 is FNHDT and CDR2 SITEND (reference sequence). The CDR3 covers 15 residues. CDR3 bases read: TGTGCCAGCAGCGTCGGGGGGGGTAACCAAGAC. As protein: CASSVGGGNQD. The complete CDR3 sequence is CASSVGGGNQDTQYF.

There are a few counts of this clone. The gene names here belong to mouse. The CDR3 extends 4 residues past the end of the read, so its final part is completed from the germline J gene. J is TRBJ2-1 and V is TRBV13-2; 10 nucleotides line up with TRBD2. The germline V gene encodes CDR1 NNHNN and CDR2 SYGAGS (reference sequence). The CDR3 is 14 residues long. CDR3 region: CASGALGGRAEQFF. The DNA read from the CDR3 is TGTGCCAGCGGCGCACTGGGGGGGAGGGCT.

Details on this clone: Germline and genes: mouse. The part of the CDR3 DNA that was read is TGTGCCAGCACTCCTCCGGGACAGGGGGCTGGGGCAGAA. Its translation is CASTPPGQGAGAE. The whole CDR3 sequence reads CASTPPGQGAGAETLYF. The V and J genes are TRBV19 and TRBJ2-3; TRBD1 matches 12 bases. The CDR3 end is not reached by the read, which stops 4 residues before it; the germline J gene fills it in. The CDR3 loop spans 17 amino acids. The junction had 11 bases not matched to a gene; V was cut back by 6 bases and J by 3 bases. Germline V gene data show CDR1 as FNHDT and CDR2 as SITEND (reference sequence).

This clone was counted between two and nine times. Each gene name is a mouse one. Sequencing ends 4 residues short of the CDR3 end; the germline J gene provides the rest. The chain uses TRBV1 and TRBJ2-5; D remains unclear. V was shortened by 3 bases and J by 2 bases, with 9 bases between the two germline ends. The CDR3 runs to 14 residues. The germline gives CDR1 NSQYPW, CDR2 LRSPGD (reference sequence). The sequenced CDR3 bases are TGCACCTGCAGTGCTCAGAATGTCCAAGAC. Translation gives CTCSAQNVQD. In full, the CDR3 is CTCSAQNVQDTQYF. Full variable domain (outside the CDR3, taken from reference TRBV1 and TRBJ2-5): VTLLEQNPRWRLVPRGQAVNLRCILKNSQYPWMSWYQQDLQKQLQWLFTLRSPGDKEVKSLPGADYLATRVTDTELRLQVANMSQGRTLYCTCSAQNVQDTQYFGPGTRLLVL.